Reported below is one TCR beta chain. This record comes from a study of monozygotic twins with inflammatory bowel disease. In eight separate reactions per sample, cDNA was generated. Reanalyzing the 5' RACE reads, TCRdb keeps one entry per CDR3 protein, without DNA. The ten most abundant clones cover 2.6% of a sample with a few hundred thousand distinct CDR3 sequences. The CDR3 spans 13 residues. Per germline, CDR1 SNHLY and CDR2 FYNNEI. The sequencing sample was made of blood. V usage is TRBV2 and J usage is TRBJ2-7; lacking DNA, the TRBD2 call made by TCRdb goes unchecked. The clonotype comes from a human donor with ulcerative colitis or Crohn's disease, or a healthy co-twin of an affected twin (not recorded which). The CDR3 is CAGGFSGGYEQYF.